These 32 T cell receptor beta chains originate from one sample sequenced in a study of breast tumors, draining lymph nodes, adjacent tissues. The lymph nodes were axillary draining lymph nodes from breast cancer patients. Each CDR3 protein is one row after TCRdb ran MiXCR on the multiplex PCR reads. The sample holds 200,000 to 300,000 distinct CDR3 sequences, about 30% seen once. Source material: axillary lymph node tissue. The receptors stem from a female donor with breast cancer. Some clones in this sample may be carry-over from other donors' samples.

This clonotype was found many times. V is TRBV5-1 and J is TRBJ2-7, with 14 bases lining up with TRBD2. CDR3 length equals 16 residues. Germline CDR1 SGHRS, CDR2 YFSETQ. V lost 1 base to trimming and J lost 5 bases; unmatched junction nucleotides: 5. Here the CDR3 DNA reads TGCGCCAGCAGCTTGAGTGGGACTAGCGGGAGTAACGAGCAGTACTTC. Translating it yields CASSLSGTSGSNEQYF.

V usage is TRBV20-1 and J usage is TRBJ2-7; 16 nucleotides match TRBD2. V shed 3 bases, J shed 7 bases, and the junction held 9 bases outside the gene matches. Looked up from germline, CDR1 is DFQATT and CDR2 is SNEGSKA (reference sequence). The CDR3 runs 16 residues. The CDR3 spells CSASPGTSGRAREQYF. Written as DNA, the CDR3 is TGCAGTGCTAGTCCCGGGACTAGCGGGAGGGCAAGGGAGCAGTACTTC.

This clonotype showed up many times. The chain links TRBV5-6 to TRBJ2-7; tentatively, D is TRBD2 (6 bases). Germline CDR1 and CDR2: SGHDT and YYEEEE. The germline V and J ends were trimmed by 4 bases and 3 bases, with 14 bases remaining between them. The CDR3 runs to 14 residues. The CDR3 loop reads CASSPGTSFYEQYF. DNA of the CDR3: TGTGCCAGCAGCCCCGGGACTTCATTCTACGAGCAGTACTTC.

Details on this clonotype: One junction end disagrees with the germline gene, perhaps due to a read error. CDR3 nucleotides: TGTGCCAGCAGGGGGGGGCCGGACAGGGCTCGACATACGCAGTATTTC. Translated, it gives CASRGGPDRARHTQYF. The chain has TRBV2 and TRBJ2-3; possible D gene TRBD1, 8 bases. Germline V gives CDR1 SNHLY, CDR2 FYNNEI. This CDR3 comprises 16 residues.

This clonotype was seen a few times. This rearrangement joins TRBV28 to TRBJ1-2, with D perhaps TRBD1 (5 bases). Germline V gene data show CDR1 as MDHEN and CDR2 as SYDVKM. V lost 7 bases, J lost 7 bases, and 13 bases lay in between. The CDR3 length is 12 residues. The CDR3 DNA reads TGTGCCAGCAATCGGGCAGGGCTTGGCTACACCTTC. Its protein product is CASNRAGLGYTF.

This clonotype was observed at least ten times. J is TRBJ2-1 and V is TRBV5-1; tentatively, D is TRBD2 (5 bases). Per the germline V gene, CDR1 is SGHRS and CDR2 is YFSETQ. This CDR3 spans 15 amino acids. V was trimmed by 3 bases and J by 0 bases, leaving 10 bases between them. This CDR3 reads CASSSSGDSYNEQFF. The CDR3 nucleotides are TGCGCCAGCAGCTCCAGCGGTGACTCCTACAATGAGCAGTTCTTC.

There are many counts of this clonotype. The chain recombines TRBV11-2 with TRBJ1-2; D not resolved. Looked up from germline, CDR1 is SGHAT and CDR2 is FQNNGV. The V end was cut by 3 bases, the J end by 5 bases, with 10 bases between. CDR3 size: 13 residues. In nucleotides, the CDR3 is TGTGCCAGCAGCTTTCTTCGCGCATATGGCTACACCTTC. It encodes CASSFLRAYGYTF.

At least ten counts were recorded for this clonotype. The CDR3 reads CATRRGQSSSYEQYF. The DNA for the CDR3 is TGTGCCACCCGAAGGGGACAGTCGAGCTCCTACGAGCAGTACTTC. The chain joins TRBV15 to TRBJ2-7; 7 bases are shared with TRBD1. Per the germline V gene, CDR1 is LNHNV and CDR2 is YYDKDF (reference sequence). This CDR3 contains 15 residues. The V segment lost 8 bases and the J segment 0 bases; nucleotides outside the gene matches: 10.

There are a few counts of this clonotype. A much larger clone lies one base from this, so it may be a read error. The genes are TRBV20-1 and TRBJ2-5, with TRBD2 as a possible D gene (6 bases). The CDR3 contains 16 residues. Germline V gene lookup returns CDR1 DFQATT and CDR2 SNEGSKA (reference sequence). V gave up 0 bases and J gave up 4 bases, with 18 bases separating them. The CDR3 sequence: CSARDLRGQAGETQYF. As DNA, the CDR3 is TGCAGTGCTAGAGATCTAAGGGGCCAAGCGGGAGAGACCCAGTACTTC.

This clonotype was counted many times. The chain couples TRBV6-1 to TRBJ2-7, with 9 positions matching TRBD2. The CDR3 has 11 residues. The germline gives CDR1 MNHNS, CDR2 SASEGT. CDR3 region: CAREGPYEQYF. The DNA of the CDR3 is TGTGCGCGGGAGGGCCCCTACGAGCAGTACTTC.

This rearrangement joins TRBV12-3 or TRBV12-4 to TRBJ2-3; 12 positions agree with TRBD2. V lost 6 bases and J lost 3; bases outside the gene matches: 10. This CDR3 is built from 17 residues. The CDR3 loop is CASSISLAGGGTDTQYF. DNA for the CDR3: TGTGCCAGCAGCATATCTCTAGCGGGAGGGGGGACAGATACGCAGTATTTT.

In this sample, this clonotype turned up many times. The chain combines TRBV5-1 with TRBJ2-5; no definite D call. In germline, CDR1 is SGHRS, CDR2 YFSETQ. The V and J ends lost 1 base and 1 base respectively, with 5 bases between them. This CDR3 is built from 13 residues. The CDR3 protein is CASSLLPQETQYF. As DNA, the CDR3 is TGCGCCAGCAGCTTGCTTCCCCAAGAGACCCAGTACTTC.

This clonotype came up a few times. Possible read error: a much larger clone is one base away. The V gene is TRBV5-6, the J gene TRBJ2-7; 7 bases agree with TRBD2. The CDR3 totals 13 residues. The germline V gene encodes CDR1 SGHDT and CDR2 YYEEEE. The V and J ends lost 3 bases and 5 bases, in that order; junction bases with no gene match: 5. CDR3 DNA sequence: TGTGCCAGCAGCTGGGGGAGGGCAGACGAGCAGTACTTC. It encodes CASSWGRADEQYF.

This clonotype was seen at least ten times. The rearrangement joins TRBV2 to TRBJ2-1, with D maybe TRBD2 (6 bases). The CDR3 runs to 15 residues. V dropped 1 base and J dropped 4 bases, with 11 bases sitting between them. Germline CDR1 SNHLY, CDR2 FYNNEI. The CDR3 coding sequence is TGTGCCAGCAGTGAAGAAGCTAGCGCGTACAATGAGCAGTTCTTC. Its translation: CASSEEASAYNEQFF.

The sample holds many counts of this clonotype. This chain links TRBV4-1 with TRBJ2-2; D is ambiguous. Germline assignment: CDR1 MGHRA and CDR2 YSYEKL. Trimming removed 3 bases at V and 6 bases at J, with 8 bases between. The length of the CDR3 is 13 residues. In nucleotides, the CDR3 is TGCGCCAGCAGCCATAGCTGGTCCGGGGAGCTGTTTTTT. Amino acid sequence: CASSHSWSGELFF.

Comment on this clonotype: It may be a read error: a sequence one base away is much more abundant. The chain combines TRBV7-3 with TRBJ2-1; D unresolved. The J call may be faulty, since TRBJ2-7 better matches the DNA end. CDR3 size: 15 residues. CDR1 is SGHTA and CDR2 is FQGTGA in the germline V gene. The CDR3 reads CASSTDSLSYNEQYF. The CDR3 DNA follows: TGTGCCAGCAGCACCGACTCCCTAAGCTACAATGAGCAGTACTTC.

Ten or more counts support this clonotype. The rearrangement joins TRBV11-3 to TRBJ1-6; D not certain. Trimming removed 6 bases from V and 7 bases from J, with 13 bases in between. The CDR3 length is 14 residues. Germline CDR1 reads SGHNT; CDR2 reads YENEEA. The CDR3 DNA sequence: TGTGCCAGCAGGGAGAGGGTCGGGAATTCACCCCTCCACTTT. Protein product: CASRERVGNSPLHF.

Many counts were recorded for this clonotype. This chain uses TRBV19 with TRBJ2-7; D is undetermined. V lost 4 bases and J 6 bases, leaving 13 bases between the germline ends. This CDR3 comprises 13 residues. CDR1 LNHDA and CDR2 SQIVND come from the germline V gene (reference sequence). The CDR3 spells CASSKGRSSEQYF. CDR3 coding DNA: TGTGCCAGTAGTAAAGGCAGATCGTCCGAGCAGTACTTC.

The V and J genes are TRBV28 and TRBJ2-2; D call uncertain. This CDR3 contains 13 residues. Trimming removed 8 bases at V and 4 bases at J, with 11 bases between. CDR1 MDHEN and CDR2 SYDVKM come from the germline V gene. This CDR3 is CASHLSTTGELFF. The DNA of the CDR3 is TGTGCCAGCCATTTGTCGACCACCGGGGAGCTGTTTTTT.

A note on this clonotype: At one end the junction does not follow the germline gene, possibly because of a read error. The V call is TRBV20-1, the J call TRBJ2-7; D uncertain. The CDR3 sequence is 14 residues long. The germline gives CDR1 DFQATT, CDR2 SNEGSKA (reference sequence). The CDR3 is CSARDHARSFEPYF. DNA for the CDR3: TGCAGTGCTAGAGACCATGCCCGATCCTTCGAGCCGTACTTC.

The CDR3 spells CAWTSGRGAYEQYF. The DNA for the CDR3 is TGTGCCTGGACTAGCGGGAGGGGGGCCTACGAGCAGTACTTC. The genes are TRBV30 and TRBJ2-7, with 12 bases aligning to TRBD2. CDR1 GTSNPN and CDR2 SVGIG come from the germline V gene (reference sequence). CDR3 size: 14 residues. V lost 4 bases and J lost 2; bases outside the gene matches: 3.

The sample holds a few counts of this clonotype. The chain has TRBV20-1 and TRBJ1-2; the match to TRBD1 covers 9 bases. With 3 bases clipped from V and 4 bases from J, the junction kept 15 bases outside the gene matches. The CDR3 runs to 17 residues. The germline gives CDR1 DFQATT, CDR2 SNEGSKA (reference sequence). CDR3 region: CSASLGTGGTPIYGYTF. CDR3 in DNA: TGCAGTGCTAGCTTGGGTACAGGGGGCACCCCCATCTATGGCTACACCTTC.

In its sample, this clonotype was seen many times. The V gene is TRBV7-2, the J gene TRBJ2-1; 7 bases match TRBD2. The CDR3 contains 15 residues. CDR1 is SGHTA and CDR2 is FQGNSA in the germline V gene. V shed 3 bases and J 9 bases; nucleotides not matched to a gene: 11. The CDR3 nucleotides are TGTGCCAGCAGCTTTTTCGGCGGGAGTATTGGTGAGCAGTTCTTC. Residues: CASSFFGGSIGEQFF.

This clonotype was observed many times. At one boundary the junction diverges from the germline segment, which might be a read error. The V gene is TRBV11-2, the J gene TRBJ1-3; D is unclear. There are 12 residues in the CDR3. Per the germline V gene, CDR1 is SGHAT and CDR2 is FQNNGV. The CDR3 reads CASSLTAGVREF. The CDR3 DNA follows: TGTGCCAGCAGCCTGACCGCTGGGGTGAGGGAATTT.

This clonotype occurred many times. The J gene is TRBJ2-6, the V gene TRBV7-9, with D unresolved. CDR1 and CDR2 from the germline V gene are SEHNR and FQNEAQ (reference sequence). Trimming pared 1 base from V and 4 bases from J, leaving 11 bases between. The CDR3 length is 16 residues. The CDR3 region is CASSLVKDLGANVLTF. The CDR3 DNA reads TGTGCCAGCAGCTTAGTGAAGGATCTCGGGGCCAACGTCCTGACTTTC. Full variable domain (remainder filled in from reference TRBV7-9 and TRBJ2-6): DTGVSQNPRHKITKRGQNVTFRCDPISEHNRLYWYRQTLGQGPEFLTYFQNEAQLEKSRLLSDRFSAERPKGSFSTLEIQRTEQGDSAMYLCASSLVKDLGANVLTFGAGSRLTVL.

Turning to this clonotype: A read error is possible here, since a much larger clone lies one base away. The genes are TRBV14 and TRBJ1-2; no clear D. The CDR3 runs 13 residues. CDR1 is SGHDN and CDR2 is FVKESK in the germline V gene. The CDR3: CAGSQLVGYGYTF. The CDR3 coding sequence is TGTGCCGGCAGCCAACTGGTCGGCTATGGCTACACCTTC.

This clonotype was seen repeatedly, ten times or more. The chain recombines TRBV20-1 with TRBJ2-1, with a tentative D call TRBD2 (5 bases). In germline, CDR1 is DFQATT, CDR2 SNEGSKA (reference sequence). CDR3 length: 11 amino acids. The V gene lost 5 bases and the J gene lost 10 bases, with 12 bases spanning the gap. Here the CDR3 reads CSADKRGEQFF. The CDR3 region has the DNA TGCAGTGCTGACAAACGAGGGGAGCAGTTCTTC.

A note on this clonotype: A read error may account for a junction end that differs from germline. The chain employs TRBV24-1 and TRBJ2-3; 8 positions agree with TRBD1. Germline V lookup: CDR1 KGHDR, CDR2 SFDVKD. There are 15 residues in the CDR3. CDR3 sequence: CTTSDPGQAAHTQYF. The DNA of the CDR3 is TGTACCACCAGTGACCCGGGACAGGCAGCACATACGCAGTATTTT.

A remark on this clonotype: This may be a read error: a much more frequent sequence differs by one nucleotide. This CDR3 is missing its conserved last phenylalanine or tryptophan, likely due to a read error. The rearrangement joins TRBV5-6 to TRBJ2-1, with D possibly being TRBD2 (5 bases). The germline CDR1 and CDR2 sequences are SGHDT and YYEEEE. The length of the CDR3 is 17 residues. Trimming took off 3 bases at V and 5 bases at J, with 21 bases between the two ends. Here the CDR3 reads CASSSTYGGSVHNEQFL. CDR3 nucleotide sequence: TGTGCCAGCAGCTCGACGTACGGCGGTAGCGTCCACAATGAGCAGTTCCTC.

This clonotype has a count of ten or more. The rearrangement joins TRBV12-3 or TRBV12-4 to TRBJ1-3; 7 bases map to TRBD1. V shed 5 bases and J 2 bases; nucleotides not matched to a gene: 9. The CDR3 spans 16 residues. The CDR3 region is CASSLLTGRTGNTIYF. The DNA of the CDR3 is TGTGCCAGCAGTCTCTTGACAGGGCGGACTGGAAACACCATATATTTT.

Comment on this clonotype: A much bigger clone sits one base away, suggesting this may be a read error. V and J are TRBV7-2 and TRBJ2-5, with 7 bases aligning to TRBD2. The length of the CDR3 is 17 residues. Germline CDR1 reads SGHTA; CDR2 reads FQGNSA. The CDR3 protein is CASSRIAGTTNQEPQYF. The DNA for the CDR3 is TGTGCCAGCAGCCGGATCGCCGGGACTACAAATCAAGAGCCCCAGTACTTC.

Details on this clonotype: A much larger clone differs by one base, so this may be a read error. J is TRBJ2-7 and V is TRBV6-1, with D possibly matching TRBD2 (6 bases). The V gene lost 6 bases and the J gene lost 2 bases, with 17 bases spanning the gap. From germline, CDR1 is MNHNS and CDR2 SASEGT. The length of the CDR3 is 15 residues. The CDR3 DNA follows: TGTGCCAGCAGCGCCACTGGCGGGATTACCTACGAGCAGTACTTC. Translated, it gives CASSATGGITYEQYF.